This paragraph reports one T cell receptor beta chain. The sample comes from a study of blood T cell repertoires in COVID-19. Looking at the study overall: Sites across the United States, Italy and Spain contributed samples from acute and convalescent COVID-19.

Those enrolled, adults aged 18 to 89 years, came from around 24 US areas. Assignments of participants to cohorts depended upon their own reported clinical history. In Cohort 3, a recovered donor had either two negative PCRs, clearance, or symptom resolution. Clones were sequenced by immunoSEQ multiplex PCR, and TCRdb holds only the in-frame ones, with some missing. Found here are about 300,000 clones, approximately 85% of them singletons; the top ten hold less than 2.5%. The clonotype comes from a man aged 30 to 45 who had recovered from COVID-19. Sequences were obtained from PBMCs or T cells enriched from blood (not recorded which).

The CDR3 DNA reads TGTGCCAGCAGCCAAGAAAGTTGGGGGGGCGAAGAGACCCAGTACTTC. Amino acid sequence: CASSQESWGGEETQYF. This chain links TRBV4-2 with TRBJ2-5; D possibly corresponds to TRBD2 (7 bases). Looked up from germline, CDR1 is LGHNA and CDR2 is YNFKEQ. The CDR3 consists of 16 residues. V lost 0 bases to trimming and J lost 3 bases, with 14 bases between them.